The entry below describes one T cell receptor (beta chain). Authors' methods: Amplification from reference gene primers served as the basis for estimated nucleated cell counts. Using immunoSEQ multiplex PCR, the repertoire was profiled, and TCRdb retains in-frame clones only, with some absent. V and J calls and clone size are copied from that table; D and trimming were computed from the DNA. The table lists over 200,000 clones, 80% to 85% of them singletons. Germline CDR1 SGDLS, CDR2 YYNGEE. The CDR3 has 15 amino acids. Trimming took off 0 bases at V and 3 bases at J, with 13 bases between the two ends. This record belongs to a study of blood T cell repertoires in COVID-19. The wider study: The United States, Italy and Spain supplied acute and convalescent COVID-19 samples. T cells, B-cell-depleted T cells, or PBMCs provided the cDNA or gDNA that served as material.

Sequences were obtained from peripheral blood. The V call is TRBV9, the J call TRBJ2-7; D is ambiguous. This sequence was found in a human donor in a cohort sampled during active COVID-19. CDR3 protein: CASSVGGSEIYEQYF. The CDR3 DNA is TGTGCCAGCAGCGTAGGAGGCTCTGAAATCTACGAGCAGTACTTC.